Below, one TCR beta chain is given with its context. The CDR3 covers 16 residues. Looked up from germline, CDR1 is SGHNT and CDR2 is YYREEE (reference sequence). V shed 2 bases and J 3 bases; nucleotides not matched to a gene: 6. The sample belongs to a study of blood T cell repertoires in COVID-19. As for the study in general: Acute-phase and convalescent COVID-19 samples originated in the United States, Italy and Spain.

Original data processing: Amplification of reference gene primers provided the estimated nucleated cell counts. TCRdb keeps only in-frame clones here, not all; method: immunoSEQ multiplex PCR. V and J calls and clone size are copied from that table; D and trimming were computed from the DNA. The data hold about 190,000 clones, with 87% observed a single time. The chain is built from TRBV5-4 and TRBJ2-1; 9 bases are shared with TRBD2. The sample was peripheral blood. The origin of this receptor is a man in his sixties with active or convalescent COVID-19. The CDR3 coding sequence is TGTGCCAGCAGCTTAGGGACTAGCCGGAGCTACAATGAGCAGTTCTTC. Translated: CASSLGTSRSYNEQFF.